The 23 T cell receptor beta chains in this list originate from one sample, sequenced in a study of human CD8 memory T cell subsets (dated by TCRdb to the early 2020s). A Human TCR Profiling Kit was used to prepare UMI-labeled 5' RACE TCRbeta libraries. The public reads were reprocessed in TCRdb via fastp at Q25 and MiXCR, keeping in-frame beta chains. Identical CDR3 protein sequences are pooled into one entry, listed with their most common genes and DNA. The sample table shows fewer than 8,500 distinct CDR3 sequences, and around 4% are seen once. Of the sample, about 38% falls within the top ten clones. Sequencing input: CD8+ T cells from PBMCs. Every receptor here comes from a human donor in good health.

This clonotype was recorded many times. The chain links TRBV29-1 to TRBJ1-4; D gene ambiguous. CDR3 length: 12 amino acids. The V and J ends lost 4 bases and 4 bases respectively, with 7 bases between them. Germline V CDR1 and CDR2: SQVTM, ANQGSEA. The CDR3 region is CSVGGNNEKLFF. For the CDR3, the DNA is TGCAGCGTTGGCGGCAATAATGAAAAACTGTTTTTT.

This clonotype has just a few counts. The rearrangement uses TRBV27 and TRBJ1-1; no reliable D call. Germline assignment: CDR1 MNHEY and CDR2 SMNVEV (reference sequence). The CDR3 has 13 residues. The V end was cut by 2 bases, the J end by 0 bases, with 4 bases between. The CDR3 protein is CASSLTVNTEAFF. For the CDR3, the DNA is TGTGCCAGCAGTTTAACCGTGAACACTGAAGCTTTCTTT.

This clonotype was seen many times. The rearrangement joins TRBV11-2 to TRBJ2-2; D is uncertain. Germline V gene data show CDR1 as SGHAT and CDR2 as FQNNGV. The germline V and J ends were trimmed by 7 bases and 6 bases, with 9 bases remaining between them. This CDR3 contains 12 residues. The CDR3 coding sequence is TGTGCCAGCACGAATAGCCCCGGGGAGCTGTTTTTT. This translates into CASTNSPGELFF. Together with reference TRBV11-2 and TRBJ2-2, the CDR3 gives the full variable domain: EAGVAQSPRYKIIEKRQSVAFWCNPISGHATLYWYQQILGQGPKLLIQFQNNGVVDDSQLPKDRFSAERLKGVDSTLKIQPAKLEDSAVYLCASTNSPGELFFGEGSRLTVL.

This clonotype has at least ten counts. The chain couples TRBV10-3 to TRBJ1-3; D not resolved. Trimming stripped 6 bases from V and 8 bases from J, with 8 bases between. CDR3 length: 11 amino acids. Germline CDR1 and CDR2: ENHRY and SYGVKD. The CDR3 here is CAIRASDTIYF. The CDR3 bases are TGTGCCATCAGAGCCAGTGACACCATATATTTT.

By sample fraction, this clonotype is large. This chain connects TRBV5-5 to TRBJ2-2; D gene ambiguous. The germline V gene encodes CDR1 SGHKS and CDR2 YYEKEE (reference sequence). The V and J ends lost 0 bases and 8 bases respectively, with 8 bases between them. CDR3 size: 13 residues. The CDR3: CASSLAFQGELFF. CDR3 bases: TGTGCCAGCAGCTTGGCATTTCAGGGGGAGCTGTTTTTT.

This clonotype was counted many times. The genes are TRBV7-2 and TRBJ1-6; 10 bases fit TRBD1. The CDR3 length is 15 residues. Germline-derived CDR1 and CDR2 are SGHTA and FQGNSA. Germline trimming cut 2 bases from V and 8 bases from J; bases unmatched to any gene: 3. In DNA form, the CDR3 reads TGTGCCAGCAGCTTAACGGGACAGGGGTATTCACCCCTCCACTTT. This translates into CASSLTGQGYSPLHF.

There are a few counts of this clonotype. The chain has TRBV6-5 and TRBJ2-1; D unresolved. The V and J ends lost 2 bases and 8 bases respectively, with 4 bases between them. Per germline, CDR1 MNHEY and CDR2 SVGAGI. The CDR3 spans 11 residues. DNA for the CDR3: TGTGCCAGCAGTTACGGGTATGAGCAGTTCTTC. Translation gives CASSYGYEQFF.

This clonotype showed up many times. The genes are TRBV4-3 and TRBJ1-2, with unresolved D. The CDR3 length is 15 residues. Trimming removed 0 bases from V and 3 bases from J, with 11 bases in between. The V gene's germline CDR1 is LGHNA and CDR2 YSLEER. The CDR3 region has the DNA TGCGCCAGCAGCCAAGATGCGGGAAGGGACTATGGCTACACCTTC. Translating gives CASSQDAGRDYGYTF.

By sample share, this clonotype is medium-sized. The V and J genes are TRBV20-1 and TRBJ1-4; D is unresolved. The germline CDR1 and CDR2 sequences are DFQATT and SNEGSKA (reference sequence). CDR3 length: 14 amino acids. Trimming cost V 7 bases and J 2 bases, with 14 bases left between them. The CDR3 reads CSVWAPRTNEKLFF. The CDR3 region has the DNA TGCAGTGTATGGGCACCAAGGACTAATGAAAAACTGTTTTTT.

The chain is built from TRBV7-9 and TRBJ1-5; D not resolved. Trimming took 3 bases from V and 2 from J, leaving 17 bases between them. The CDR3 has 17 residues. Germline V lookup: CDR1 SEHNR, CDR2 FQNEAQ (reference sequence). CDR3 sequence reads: CASSFESGPVGNQPQHF. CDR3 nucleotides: TGTGCCAGCAGCTTCGAATCAGGACCCGTAGGCAATCAGCCCCAGCATTTT.

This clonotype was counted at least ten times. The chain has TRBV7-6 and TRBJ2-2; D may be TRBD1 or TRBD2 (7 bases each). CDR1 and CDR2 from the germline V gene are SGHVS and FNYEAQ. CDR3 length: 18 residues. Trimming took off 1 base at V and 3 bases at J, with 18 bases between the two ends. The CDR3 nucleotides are TGTGCCAGCAGCTTAGGCCTCCGGACAGGACTAGACACCGGGGAGCTGTTTTTT. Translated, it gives CASSLGLRTGLDTGELFF.

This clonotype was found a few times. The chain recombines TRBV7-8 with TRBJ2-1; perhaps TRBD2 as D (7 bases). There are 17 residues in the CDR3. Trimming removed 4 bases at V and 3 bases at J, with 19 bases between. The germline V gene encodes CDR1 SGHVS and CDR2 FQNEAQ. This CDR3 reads CASSSLWLGGGYNEQFF. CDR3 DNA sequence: TGTGCCAGCAGCTCCCTTTGGTTAGGGGGGGGCTACAATGAGCAGTTCTTC.

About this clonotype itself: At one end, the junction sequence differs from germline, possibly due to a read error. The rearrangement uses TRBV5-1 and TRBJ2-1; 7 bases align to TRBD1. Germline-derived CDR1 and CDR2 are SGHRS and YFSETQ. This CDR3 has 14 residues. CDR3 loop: CASSRTGSYDEQFF. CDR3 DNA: TGCGCCAGCAGCAGGACAGGTTCCTACGATGAGCAGTTCTTC.

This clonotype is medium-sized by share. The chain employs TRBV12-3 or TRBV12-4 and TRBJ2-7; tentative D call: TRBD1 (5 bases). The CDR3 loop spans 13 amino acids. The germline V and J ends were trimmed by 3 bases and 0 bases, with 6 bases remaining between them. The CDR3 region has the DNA TGTGCCAGCAGTTTTGGGGCCTCCTACGAGCAGTACTTC. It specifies CASSFGASYEQYF.

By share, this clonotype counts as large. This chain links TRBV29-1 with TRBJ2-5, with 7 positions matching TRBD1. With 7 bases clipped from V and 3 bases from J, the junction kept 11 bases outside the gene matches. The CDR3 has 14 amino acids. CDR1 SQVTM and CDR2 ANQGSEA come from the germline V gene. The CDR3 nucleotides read TGCAGCGCCTCCGACAGGGATCTTGAAGAGACCCAGTACTTC. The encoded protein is CSASDRDLEETQYF.

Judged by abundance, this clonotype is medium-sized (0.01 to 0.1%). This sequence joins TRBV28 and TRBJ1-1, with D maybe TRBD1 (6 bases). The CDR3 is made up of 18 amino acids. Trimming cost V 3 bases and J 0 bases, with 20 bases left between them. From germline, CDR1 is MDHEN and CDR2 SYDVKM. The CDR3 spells CASSLGHRDPTMNTEAFF. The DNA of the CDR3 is TGTGCCAGCAGTTTGGGGCACAGGGATCCGACCATGAACACTGAAGCTTTCTTT.

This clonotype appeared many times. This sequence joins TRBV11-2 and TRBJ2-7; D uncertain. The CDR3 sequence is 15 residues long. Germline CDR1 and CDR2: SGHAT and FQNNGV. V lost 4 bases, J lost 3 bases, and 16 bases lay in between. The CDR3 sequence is CASSWVDSSDYEQYF. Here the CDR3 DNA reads TGTGCCAGCAGCTGGGTGGATAGCAGCGACTACGAGCAGTACTTC.

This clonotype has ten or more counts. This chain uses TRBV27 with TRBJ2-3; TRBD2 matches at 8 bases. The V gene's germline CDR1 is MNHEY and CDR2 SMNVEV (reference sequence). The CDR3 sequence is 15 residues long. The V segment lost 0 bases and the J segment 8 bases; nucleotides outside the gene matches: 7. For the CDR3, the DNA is TGTGCCAGCAGTTTATCTCCCGGGAGGGAGGGTACGCAGTATTTT. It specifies CASSLSPGREGTQYF.

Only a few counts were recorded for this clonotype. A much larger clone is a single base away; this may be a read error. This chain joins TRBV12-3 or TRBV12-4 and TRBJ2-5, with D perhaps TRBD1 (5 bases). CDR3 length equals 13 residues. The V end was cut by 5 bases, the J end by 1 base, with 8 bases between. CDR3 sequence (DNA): TGTGCCAGCAGTGGGGCGGCCCAAGAGACCCAGTACTTC. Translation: CASSGAAQETQYF.

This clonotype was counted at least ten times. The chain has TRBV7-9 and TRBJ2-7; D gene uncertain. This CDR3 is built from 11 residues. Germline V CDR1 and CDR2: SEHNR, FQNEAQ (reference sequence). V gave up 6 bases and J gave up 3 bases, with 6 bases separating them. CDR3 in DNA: TGTGCCAGCAGGGAGAGCTACGAGCAGTACTTC. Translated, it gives CASRESYEQYF.

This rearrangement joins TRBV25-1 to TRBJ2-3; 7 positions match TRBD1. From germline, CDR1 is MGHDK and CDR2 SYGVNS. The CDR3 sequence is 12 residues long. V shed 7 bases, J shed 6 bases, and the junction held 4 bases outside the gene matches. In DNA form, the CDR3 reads TGTGCCAGCACCCAACAGGGGGATACGCAGTATTTT. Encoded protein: CASTQQGDTQYF.

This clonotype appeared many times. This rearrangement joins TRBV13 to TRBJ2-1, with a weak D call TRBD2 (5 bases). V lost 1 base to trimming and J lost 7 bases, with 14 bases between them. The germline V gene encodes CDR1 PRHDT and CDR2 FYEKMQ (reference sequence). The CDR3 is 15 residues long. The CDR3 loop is CASSLEGLTSNEQFF. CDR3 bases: TGTGCCAGCAGCTTAGAAGGACTGACATCAAATGAGCAGTTCTTC. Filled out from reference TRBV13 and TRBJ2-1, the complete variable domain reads AAGVIQSPRHLIKEKRETATLKCYPIPRHDTVYWYQQGPGQDPQFLISFYEKMQSDKGSIPDRFSAQQFSDYHSELNMSSLELGDSALYFCASSLEGLTSNEQFFGPGTRLTVL.

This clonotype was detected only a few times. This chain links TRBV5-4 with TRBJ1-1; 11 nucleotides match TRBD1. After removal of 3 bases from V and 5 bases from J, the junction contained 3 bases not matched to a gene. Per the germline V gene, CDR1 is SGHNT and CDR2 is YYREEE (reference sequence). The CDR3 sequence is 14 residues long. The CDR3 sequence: CASSSGTGGTEAFF. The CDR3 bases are TGTGCCAGCAGCTCGGGGACAGGGGGGACTGAAGCTTTCTTT.